The rows below give T cell receptor beta chains drawn from one sample of a study of OX40 agonist ivuxolimab in advanced cancers. Produced via immunoSEQ multiplex PCR; TCRdb's table is partial and in-frame only. The table records under 20,000 clones, about 70% of them present only once. This sample comprised CD4+ or CD8+ T cells sorted from blood, obtained in a trial of the OX40 agonist ivuxolimab. These receptors were collected from an adult with an advanced solid tumor such as melanoma, head and neck, liver or kidney cancer. Both conserved end residues are part of each CDR3. D genes are given only for firm matches. Some rows mark clone size as missing; the rest say once, few, many or name a class of expanded clone.

TRBV5-5,TRBJ1-2,-,-,TGTGCCAGCAGCTTGTTCAGGTCCTACTATGGCTACACCTTC,CASSLFRSYYGYTF
TRBV12-1,TRBJ2-3,many,-,TGTGCCAGCAGCTTTCCCATTAGGGGCACAGATACGCAGTATTTT,CASSFPIRGTDTQYF
TRBV5-8,TRBJ2-1,-,TRBD2,TGTGCCAGCAGCTTGTCTAGCGGGAGGCCTGAGCAGTTCTTC,CASSLSSGRPEQFF
TRBV11-2,TRBJ2-1,-,-,TGTGCCAGCACCCCCTTAAGGGTGAGCTACAATGAGCAGTTCTTC,CASTPLRVSYNEQFF
TRBV7-9,TRBJ2-7,-,-,TGTGCCAGCAGCCCCGAGCTACGGGACGAGCAGTACTTC,CASSPELRDEQYF
TRBV28,TRBJ2-1,-,-,TGTGCCAGCAGTTCCACGACAGCGGTTGAGCAGTTCTTC,CASSSTTAVEQFF
TRBV19,TRBJ2-1,medium-sized,-,TGTGCCAGTAGTATGGGGGTCGGCGGCGGCCTAGTGGACAATGAGCAGTTCTTC,CASSMGVGGGLVDNEQFF
TRBV10-3,TRBJ1-2,-,-,TGTGCCATCAGTGAGTCGTGGTATGGCTACACCTTC,CAISESWYGYTF
TRBV29-1,TRBJ1-1,-,TRBD1,TGCAGCGTCAATGGACAGGGGGGGAACACTGAAGCTTTCTTT,CSVNGQGGNTEAFF
TRBV28,TRBJ2-7,-,-,TGTGCCAGCAGCCAGTTAAGGCCCTACGAGCAGTACTTC,CASSQLRPYEQYF
TRBV11-1,TRBJ2-7,-,TRBD1,TGCGCCAGCAGCTTAGGACAGGGGGGCAACGAGCAGTACTTC,CASSLGQGGNEQYF
TRBV6-4,TRBJ1-2,-,-,TGTGCCAGCAGTGACCGGGGTGGCTACACCTTC,CASSDRGGYTF
TRBV27,TRBJ2-7,-,TRBD2,TGTGCCAGCAGTTTATATCGGGGGGGGGCTTTGTACGAGCAGTACTTC,CASSLYRGGALYEQYF
TRBV7-8,TRBJ2-7,-,-,TGTGCCAGCAGCACCGTGGGCGGCTCCTACGAGCAGTACTTC,CASSTVGGSYEQYF
TRBV2,TRBJ2-7,-,TRBD2,TGTGCCAGCAGTGAAGTACTAGCGGGAGGCCCCTACGAGCAGTACTTC,CASSEVLAGGPYEQYF
TRBV9,TRBJ1-2,-,-,TGTGCCAGCGGGGGTAGGGGGACCTATGGCTACACCTTC,CASGGRGTYGYTF
TRBV6-5,TRBJ1-4,-,-,TGTGCCAGCAGTTACTCAAGTTCTCTTAATGAAAAACTGTTTTTT,CASSYSSSLNEKLFF
TRBV19,TRBJ1-5,few,-,TGTGCCAGTAGTAGAAGCAGCAATAGCAATCAGCCCCAGCATTTT,CASSRSSNSNQPQHF
TRBV13,TRBJ1-5,-,-,TGTGCCAGCAGCTTAGGGGGGAGCAATCAGCCCCAGCATTTT,CASSLGGSNQPQHF
TRBV9,TRBJ2-7,few,-,TGTGCCAGCAGCCGCACAGGGTACCCCTACGAGCAGTACTTC,CASSRTGYPYEQYF
TRBV13,TRBJ2-7,-,-,TGTGCCAGCAGCTTGTGGGGACAACTCTACGAGCAGTACTTC,CASSLWGQLYEQYF
TRBV28,TRBJ2-4,-,-,TGTGCCAGCAGTCTTTTTGGACAGGGAGGGAAAAACATTCAGTACTTC,CASSLFGQGGKNIQYF
TRBV15,TRBJ2-3,-,TRBD1,TGTGCCACCAGCAGATTATCGGGACCAGGGGGAGATACGCAGTATTTT,CATSRLSGPGGDTQYF
TRBV6-6,TRBJ1-5,-,TRBD1,TGTGCCAGCAGCCTGGACAGGGGGTTTAATCAGCCCCAGCATTTT,CASSLDRGFNQPQHF